A single sample gave rise to the 20 T cell receptor beta chains below, sequenced in a study of cytomegalovirus exposure and HLA in healthy donors. Primers for the PCR totalled 60 Vbeta and 13 Jbeta. Assay: immunoSEQ multiplex PCR; the TCRdb copy retains only in-frame clones and omits some. The table has roughly 110,000 clones, over 70% seen once. Material: PBMCs. These receptors all come from a female donor in good health and CMV-seronegative.

The V and J genes are TRBV6-4 and TRBJ2-1; 15 bases line up with TRBD2. With 3 bases clipped from V and 4 bases from J, the junction kept 10 bases outside the gene matches. CDR3 length: 19 amino acids. Germline CDR1 MRHNA, CDR2 SNTAGT. The CDR3 sequence is CASSDRPGLAGGLYNEQFF. The CDR3 DNA follows: TGTGCCAGCAGTGATCGCCCGGGACTAGCGGGAGGTCTATACAATGAGCAGTTCTTC.

The chain joins TRBV29-1 to TRBJ2-7, with 10 bases fitting TRBD2. Trimming at V came to 5 bases and at J to 2 bases, leaving 12 bases not matched to a gene. Germline V CDR1 and CDR2: SQVTM, ANQGSEA. The CDR3 sequence is 16 residues long. The CDR3 here is CSVRWSPSGSTYEQYF. In DNA form, the CDR3 reads TGCAGCGTTAGGTGGTCCCCTAGCGGGAGTACCTACGAGCAGTACTTC.

The chain carries TRBV5-1 and TRBJ2-7; TRBD2 agrees at 7 bases. Germline CDR1 reads SGHRS; CDR2 reads YFSETQ. J gave up 2 bases and V 4 bases, and 6 bases lay outside the gene matches. CDR3 size: 14 residues. CDR3 in amino acids: CASSPAGLTYEQYF. The DNA for the CDR3 is TGCGCCAGCAGCCCGGCGGGACTAACCTACGAGCAGTACTTC.

Details on this clone: Other DNA sequences of this sample code for an identical CDR3. The chain recombines TRBV30 with TRBJ1-2; D possibly corresponds to TRBD1 (5 bases). V gave up 3 bases and J gave up 3 bases, with 14 bases separating them. The CDR3 contains 14 residues. Germline CDR1 GTSNPN, CDR2 SVGIG (reference sequence). CDR3 in amino acids: CAWSTDIRDYGYTF. Here the CDR3 DNA reads TGTGCCTGGAGCACCGATATCAGGGACTATGGCTACACCTTC.

This sequence joins TRBV30 and TRBJ1-2; no definite D call. The CDR3 consists of 15 residues. V lost 7 bases to trimming and J lost 2 bases, with 20 bases between them. Per germline, CDR1 GTSNPN and CDR2 SVGIG (reference sequence). CDR3 DNA: TGTGCCTTTCGAAATATGCGGGGAGGGAACTATGGCTACACCTTC. This translates into CAFRNMRGGNYGYTF.

V gene TRBV5-8 combines with J gene TRBJ2-5; possibly TRBD1 for D (5 bases). The CDR3 spans 12 residues. Trimming stripped 1 base from V and 14 bases from J, with 15 bases between. CDR1 is SGHTS, CDR2 YDEGEE, per germline. DNA for the CDR3: TGTGCCAGCAGCTTGATCGCGACAGCCTTTTACTTC. Protein sequence: CASSLIATAFYF.

The chain links TRBV28 to TRBJ2-7; D is perhaps TRBD1 (6 bases). Germline V gene data show CDR1 as MDHEN and CDR2 as SYDVKM. The CDR3 extends over 15 amino acids. V lost 3 bases and J lost 3, with 15 bases in between. The DNA of the CDR3 is TGTGCCAGCAGTTTCCTGGACAGAGGGCACTACGAGCAGTACTTC. Translated: CASSFLDRGHYEQYF.

The chain carries TRBV7-9 and TRBJ2-7, with 11 nucleotides matching TRBD1. V lost 4 bases, J lost 6 bases, and 5 bases stayed unmatched. The CDR3 sequence is 14 residues long. The germline gives CDR1 SEHNR, CDR2 FQNEAQ (reference sequence). DNA for the CDR3: TGTGCCAGCAGCTGGGGACAGGGGGTCGGCGAGCAGTACTTC. Its protein product is CASSWGQGVGEQYF. Filled out from reference TRBV7-9 and TRBJ2-7, the complete variable domain reads DTGVSQNPRHKITKRGQNVTFRCDPISEHNRLYWYRQTLGQGPEFLTYFQNEAQLEKSRLLSDRFSAERPKGSFSTLEIQRTEQGDSAMYLCASSWGQGVGEQYFGPGTRLTVT.

There are many counts of this clone. The V and J genes are TRBV10-2 and TRBJ2-2; 9 bases align to TRBD1. There are 15 residues in the CDR3. After removal of 8 bases from V and 5 bases from J, the junction contained 9 bases not matched to a gene. Germline CDR1 reads WSHSY; CDR2 reads SAAADI. Written as DNA, the CDR3 is TGCGCCAGCGAGCGAGACAGGGGGGGGACCGGGGAGCTGTTTTTT. This encodes CASERDRGGTGELFF.

This chain links TRBV4-3 with TRBJ2-7; the match to TRBD2 covers 7 bases. Trimming cost V 1 base and J 2 bases; bases outside gene matches: 8. In germline, CDR1 is LGHNA, CDR2 YSLEER. The CDR3 has 16 amino acids. CDR3 residues: CASSQGTAGVPYEQYF. The CDR3 coding sequence is TGCGCCAGCAGCCAAGGAACTGCGGGGGTTCCCTACGAGCAGTACTTC.

This clone was counted many times. The chain joins TRBV5-5 to TRBJ2-7; TRBD1 might be the D (5 bases). Germline V gives CDR1 SGHKS, CDR2 YYEKEE (reference sequence). The CDR3 spans 13 residues. Between the trimmed V and J ends, which lost 0 bases and 6 bases, there was a span of 10 bases. CDR3 region: CASSLGRVGEQYF. CDR3 nucleotides: TGTGCCAGCAGCTTGGGCAGGGTAGGCGAGCAGTACTTC.

This chain uses TRBV30 with TRBJ2-3; weak D call: TRBD1 (5 bases). Germline V gene data show CDR1 as GTSNPN and CDR2 as SVGIG (reference sequence). Trimming shortened V by 0 bases and J by 4 bases, and 8 bases separated the two germline ends. CDR3 length: 13 amino acids. CDR3 DNA sequence: TGTGCCTGGAGTGTAAGGGGTGCAGATACGCAGTATTTT. Its protein product is CAWSVRGADTQYF.

The V gene is TRBV6-5, the J gene TRBJ2-7; D is possibly TRBD2 (6 bases). CDR1 is MNHEY, CDR2 SVGAGI, per germline. Trimming removed 8 bases from V and 2 bases from J, with 16 bases in between. The CDR3 consists of 14 residues. The DNA of the CDR3 is TGTGCCAGCGGCTACGGGCGGGGTACCTACGAGCAGTACTTC. Its translation: CASGYGRGTYEQYF.

The J gene is TRBJ1-5, the V gene TRBV7-9; D uncertain. Trimming removed 3 bases from V and 5 bases from J, with 11 bases in between. CDR1 and CDR2 (germline): SEHNR, FQNEAQ (reference sequence). The CDR3 is made up of 14 amino acids. CDR3 coding DNA: TGTGCCAGCAGCTTGGAGGTCCCACATCAGCCCCAGCATTTT. Its translation: CASSLEVPHQPQHF.

CDR3 sequence reads: CASSRSSGRLNEQFF. The CDR3 nucleotides read TGTGCCAGCAGTAGATCCAGCGGGAGGCTAAATGAGCAGTTCTTC. V usage is TRBV6-4 and J usage is TRBJ2-1, with 9 bases aligning to TRBD2. J lost 7 bases, V lost 5 bases, and 9 bases had no gene match. This CDR3 region has 15 residues. CDR1 and CDR2 (germline): MRHNA, SNTAGT.

The chain carries TRBV6-5 and TRBJ2-7, with TRBD2 matching over 8 bases. The V and J ends lost 4 bases and 2 bases, in that order; junction bases with no gene match: 7. The CDR3 covers 15 residues. Looked up from germline, CDR1 is MNHEY and CDR2 is SVGAGI. The CDR3 region is CASSSAGGETYEQYF. DNA for the CDR3: TGTGCCAGCAGTTCCGCGGGGGGCGAGACCTACGAGCAGTACTTC.

This rearrangement joins TRBV4-1 to TRBJ2-1, with 7 positions matching TRBD1. CDR3 length: 16 residues. Germline CDR1 and CDR2: MGHRA and YSYEKL. The junction had 13 bases not matched to a gene; V was cut back by 4 bases and J by 7 bases. The CDR3: CASSRAGTANVNEQFF. The CDR3 region has the DNA TGCGCCAGCAGCCGAGCCGGGACAGCGAACGTAAATGAGCAGTTCTTC.

The chain recombines TRBV2 with TRBJ2-5; D not resolved. The J call may be faulty, since TRBJ2-7 better matches the DNA end. The CDR3 sequence is 13 residues long. Germline V gene lookup returns CDR1 SNHLY and CDR2 FYNNEI. CDR3 nucleotides: TGTGCCAGCAGTGAGGAGCACCGCTACGAGCAGTACTTC. It is translated as CASSEEHRYEQYF.

The rearrangement joins TRBV6-5 to TRBJ1-3; D is uncertain. V dropped 5 bases and J dropped 4 bases, with 12 bases sitting between them. The CDR3 is 14 amino acids. Germline V gives CDR1 MNHEY, CDR2 SVGAGI. CDR3 in amino acids: CASSEGGNGNTIYF. For the CDR3, the DNA is TGTGCCAGCAGTGAGGGAGGGAACGGAAACACCATATATTTT.

The V and J genes are TRBV7-3 and TRBJ2-7, with TRBD2 matching over 12 bases. Germline CDR1 SGHTA, CDR2 FQGTGA. Unmatched junction bases numbered 15, after V lost 1 base and J lost 2 bases. This CDR3 has 20 residues. CDR3 amino acids: CASSLRGGGTSGRPPYEQYF. The CDR3 coding sequence is TGTGCCAGCAGCTTAAGGGGCGGGGGCACTAGCGGGAGGCCCCCCTACGAGCAGTACTTC.